Described below is a single T cell receptor beta chain sequence and its context. The target antigen is unknown. This entry is derived from a study of cytomegalovirus exposure and HLA in healthy donors. The V and J ends lost 4 bases and 0 bases respectively, with 12 bases between them. The CDR3 covers 15 residues. The germline CDR1 and CDR2 sequences are SGHDN and FVKESK. General observations from the study: Upon later analysis, HLA-associated TCR beta chains proved more clonally expanded than other, equally common chains. It has been reported that TCR beta sequences accurately predicted the HLA-A and HLA-B alleles of most subjects.

PCR primers comprised 60 Vbeta and 13 Jbeta primers. Data came from immunoSEQ multiplex PCR; TCRdb stores just in-frame clones and leaves some out. This repertoire shows about 130,000 clones, 82% found once; its top ten account for 2.7%. The TCR sequence derives from a boy aged 2-9 years in good health and CMV-seronegative. The sequencing input was PBMCs. The V and J genes are TRBV14 and TRBJ1-2; D is undetermined. For the CDR3, the DNA is TGTGCCAGCAGCCCGACGGGAATAGCTAACTATGGCTACACCTTC. Translation gives CASSPTGIANYGYTF.